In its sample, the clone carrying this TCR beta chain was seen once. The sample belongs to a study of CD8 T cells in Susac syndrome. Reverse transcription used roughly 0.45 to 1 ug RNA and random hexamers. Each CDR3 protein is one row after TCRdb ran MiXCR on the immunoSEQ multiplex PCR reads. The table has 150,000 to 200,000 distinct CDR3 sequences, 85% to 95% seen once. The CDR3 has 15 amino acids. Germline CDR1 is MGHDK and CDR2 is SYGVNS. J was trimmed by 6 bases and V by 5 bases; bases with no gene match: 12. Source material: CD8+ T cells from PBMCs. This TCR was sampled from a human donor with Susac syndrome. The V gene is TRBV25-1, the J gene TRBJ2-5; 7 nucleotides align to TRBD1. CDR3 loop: CASSLTRQGRQTQYF. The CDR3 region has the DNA TGTGCCAGCAGTTTGACCAGACAGGGAAGGCAGACCCAGTACTTC.